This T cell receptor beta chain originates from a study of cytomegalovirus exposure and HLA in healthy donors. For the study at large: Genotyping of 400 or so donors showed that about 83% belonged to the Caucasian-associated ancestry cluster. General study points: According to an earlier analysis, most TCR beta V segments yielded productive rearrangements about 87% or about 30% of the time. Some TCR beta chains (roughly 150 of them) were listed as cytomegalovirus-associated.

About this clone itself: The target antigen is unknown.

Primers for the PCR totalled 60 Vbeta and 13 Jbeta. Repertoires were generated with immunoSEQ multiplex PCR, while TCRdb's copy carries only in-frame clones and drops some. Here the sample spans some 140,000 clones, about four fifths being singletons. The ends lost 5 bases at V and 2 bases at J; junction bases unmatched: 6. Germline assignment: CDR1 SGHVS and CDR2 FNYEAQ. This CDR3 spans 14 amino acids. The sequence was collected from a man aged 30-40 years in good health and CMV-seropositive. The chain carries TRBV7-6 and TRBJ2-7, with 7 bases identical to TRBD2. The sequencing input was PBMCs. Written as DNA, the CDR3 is TGTGCCAGCAGCCAAAGCGGGGATACCTACGAGCAGTACTTC. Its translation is CASSQSGDTYEQYF.